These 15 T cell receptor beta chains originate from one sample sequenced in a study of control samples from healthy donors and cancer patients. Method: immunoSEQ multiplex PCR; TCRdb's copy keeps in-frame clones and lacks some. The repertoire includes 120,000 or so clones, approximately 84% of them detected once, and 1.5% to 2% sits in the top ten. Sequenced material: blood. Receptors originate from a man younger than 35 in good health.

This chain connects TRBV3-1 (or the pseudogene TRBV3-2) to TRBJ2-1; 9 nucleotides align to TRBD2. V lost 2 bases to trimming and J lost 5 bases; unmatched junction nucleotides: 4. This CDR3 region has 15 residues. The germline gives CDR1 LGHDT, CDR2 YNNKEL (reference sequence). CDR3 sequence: CASSQRTSANNEQFF. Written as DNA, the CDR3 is TGTGCCAGCAGCCAACGGACTAGCGCGAACAATGAGCAGTTCTTC.

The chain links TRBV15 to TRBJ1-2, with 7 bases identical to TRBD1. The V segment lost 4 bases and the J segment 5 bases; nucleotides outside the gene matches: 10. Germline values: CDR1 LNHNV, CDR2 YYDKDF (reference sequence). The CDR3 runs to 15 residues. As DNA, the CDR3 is TGTGCCACCAGCAAAGAGGCGGGACAGTTATATGGCTACACCTTC. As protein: CATSKEAGQLYGYTF.

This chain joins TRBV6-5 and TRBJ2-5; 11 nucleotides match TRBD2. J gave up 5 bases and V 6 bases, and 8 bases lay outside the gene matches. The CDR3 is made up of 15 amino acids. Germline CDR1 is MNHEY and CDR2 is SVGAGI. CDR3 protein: CASSLLAGARETQYF. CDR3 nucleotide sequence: TGTGCCAGCAGCCTACTAGCGGGAGCACGTGAGACCCAGTACTTC.

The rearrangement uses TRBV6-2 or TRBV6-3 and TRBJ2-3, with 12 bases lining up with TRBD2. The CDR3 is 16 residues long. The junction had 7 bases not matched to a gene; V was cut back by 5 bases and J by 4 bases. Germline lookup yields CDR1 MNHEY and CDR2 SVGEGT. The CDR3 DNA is TGTGCCAGCAGTCACCGGACTAGCGGGATCTCAGATACGCAGTATTTT. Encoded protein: CASSHRTSGISDTQYF.

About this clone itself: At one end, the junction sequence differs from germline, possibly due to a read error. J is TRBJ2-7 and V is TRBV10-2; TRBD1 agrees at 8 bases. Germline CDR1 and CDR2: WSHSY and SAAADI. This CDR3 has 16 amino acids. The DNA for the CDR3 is TGCGCCAGCGGAGGACGGACAGGGCTGAGCTCCTACGAGCAGCACTTC. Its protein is CASGGRTGLSSYEQHF.

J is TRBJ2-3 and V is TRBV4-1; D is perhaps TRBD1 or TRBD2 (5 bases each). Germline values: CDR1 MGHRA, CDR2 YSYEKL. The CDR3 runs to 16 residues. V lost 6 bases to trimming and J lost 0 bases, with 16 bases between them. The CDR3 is CASSPASGTSTDTQYF. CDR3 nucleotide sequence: TGCGCCAGCAGTCCAGCCTCTGGGACCAGCACAGATACGCAGTATTTT.

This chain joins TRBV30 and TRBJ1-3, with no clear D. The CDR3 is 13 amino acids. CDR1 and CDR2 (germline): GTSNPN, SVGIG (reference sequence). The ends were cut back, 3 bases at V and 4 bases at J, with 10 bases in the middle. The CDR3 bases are TGTGCCTGGAGGACCGTGCCAGGAAACACCATATATTTT. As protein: CAWRTVPGNTIYF. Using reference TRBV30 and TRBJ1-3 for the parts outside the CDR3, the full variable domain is SQTIHQWPATLVQPVGSPLSLECTVEGTSNPNLYWYRQAAGRGLQLLFYSVGIGQISSEVPQNLSASRPQDRQFILSSKKLLLSDSGFYLCAWRTVPGNTIYFGEGSWLTVV.

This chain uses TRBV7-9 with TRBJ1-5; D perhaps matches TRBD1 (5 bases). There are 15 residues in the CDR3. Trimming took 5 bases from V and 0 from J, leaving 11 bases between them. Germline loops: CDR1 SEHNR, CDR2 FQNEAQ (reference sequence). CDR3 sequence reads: CASSEGTFSNQPQHF. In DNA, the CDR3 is TGTGCCAGCAGCGAGGGGACGTTTAGCAATCAGCCCCAGCATTTT.

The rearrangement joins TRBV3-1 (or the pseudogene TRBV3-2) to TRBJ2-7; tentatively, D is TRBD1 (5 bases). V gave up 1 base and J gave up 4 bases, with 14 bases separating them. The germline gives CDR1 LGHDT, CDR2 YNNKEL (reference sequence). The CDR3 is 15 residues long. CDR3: CASSQGVQGGYEQYF. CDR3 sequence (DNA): TGTGCCAGCAGCCAAGGTGTCCAGGGTGGGTACGAGCAGTACTTC.

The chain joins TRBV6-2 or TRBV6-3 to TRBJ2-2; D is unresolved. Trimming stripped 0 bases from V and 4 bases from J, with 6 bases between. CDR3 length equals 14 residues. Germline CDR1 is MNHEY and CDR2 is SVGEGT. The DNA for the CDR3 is TGTGCCAGCAGTTACTCGTACCCCACCGGGGAGCTGTTTTTT. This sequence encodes CASSYSYPTGELFF.

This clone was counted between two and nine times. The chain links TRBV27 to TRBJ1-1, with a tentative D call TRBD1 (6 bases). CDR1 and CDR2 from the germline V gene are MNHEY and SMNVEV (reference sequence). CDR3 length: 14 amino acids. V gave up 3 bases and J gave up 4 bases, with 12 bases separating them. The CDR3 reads CASSLNREITEAFF. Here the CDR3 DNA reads TGTGCCAGCAGTTTGAACAGGGAGATCACTGAAGCTTTCTTT.

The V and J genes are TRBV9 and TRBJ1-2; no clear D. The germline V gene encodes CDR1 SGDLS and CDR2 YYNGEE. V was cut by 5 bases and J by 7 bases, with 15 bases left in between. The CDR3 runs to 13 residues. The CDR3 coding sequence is TGTGCCAGCAGTCCAAGACCGCGAGGTGGCTACACCTTC. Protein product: CASSPRPRGGYTF.

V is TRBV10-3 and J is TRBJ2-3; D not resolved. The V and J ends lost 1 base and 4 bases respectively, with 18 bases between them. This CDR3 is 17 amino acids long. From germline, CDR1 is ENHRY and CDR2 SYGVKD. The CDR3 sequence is CAISEFSLELKADTQYF. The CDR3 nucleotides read TGTGCCATCAGTGAGTTTTCGCTGGAGCTGAAGGCAGATACGCAGTATTTT.

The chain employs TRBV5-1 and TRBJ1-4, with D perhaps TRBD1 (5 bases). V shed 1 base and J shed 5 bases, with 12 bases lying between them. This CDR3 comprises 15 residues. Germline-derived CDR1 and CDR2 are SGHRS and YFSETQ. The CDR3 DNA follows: TGCGCCAGCAGCTTGCAGGGCAGTTCGAATGAAAAACTGTTTTTT. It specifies CASSLQGSSNEKLFF. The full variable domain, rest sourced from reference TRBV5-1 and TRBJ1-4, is KAGVTQTPRYLIKTRGQQVTLSCSPISGHRSVSWYQQTPGQGLQFLFEYFSETQRNKGNFPGRFSGRQFSNSRSEMNVSTLELGDSALYLCASSLQGSSNEKLFFGSGTQLSVL.

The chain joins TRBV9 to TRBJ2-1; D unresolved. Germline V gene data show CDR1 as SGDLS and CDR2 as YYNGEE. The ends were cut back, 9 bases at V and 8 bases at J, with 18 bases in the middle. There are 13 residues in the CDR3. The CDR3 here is CATSQDPSDEQFF. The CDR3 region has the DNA TGTGCCACGAGCCAGGACCCATCAGATGAGCAGTTCTTC.